These 5 T cell receptor beta chains share one sample of origin, sequenced in a study of radiation and T cells in renal cell carcinoma. Noted time point: blood 2 weeks post-SBRT. Treatment specified: 15 Gy SBRT to primary tumor, nephrectomy 4 weeks later. The table came from immunoSEQ multiplex PCR; TCRdb's copy has only in-frame clones and leaves some out. The table shows tens of thousands of clones, with roughly four fifths occurring only once. The sequences come from blood, collected from a patient whose treatment included radiotherapy and nephrectomy. These receptor sequences come from a man aged 60-69 years with renal cell carcinoma.

The V call is TRBV29-1, the J call TRBJ1-4, with D perhaps matching TRBD1 (5 bases). The CDR3 is made up of 17 amino acids. Trimming shortened V by 1 base and J by 0 bases, and 15 bases separated the two germline ends. Germline V gene sequence: CDR1 SQVTM, CDR2 ANQGSEA. CDR3 sequence (DNA): TGCAGCGTTGAAGGTGTGATAGGGGCACCAACTAATGAAAAACTGTTTTTT. This encodes CSVEGVIGAPTNEKLFF.

The chain couples TRBV29-1 to TRBJ1-2, with D unresolved. The CDR3 sequence is 14 residues long. Per the germline V gene, CDR1 is SQVTM and CDR2 is ANQGSEA. V gave up 8 bases and J gave up 5 bases, with 21 bases separating them. CDR3 bases: TGCAGCACCAACCACCCCGGGGTTGGGTATGGCTACACCTTC. It yields the protein CSTNHPGVGYGYTF.

The V gene is TRBV5-7, the J gene TRBJ1-5; 8 nucleotides agree with TRBD1. TRBV5-7 is assigned to the ORF class and has an uncertain function. There are 19 residues in the CDR3. V trimming: 4 bases; J trimming: 2 bases; junction bases outside the gene matches: 17. The CDR3 protein is CASSASGTGWVKGNQPQHF. CDR3 sequence (DNA): TGTGCCAGCAGCGCCTCCGGGACAGGTTGGGTTAAAGGCAATCAGCCCCAGCATTTT.

V and J are TRBV5-1 and TRBJ2-7; no clear D gene. The CDR3 has 15 amino acids. Trimming pared 4 bases from V and 3 bases from J, leaving 17 bases between. Germline CDR1 is SGHRS and CDR2 is YFSETQ. CDR3 coding DNA: TGCGCCAGCAGCCCGGACCCGGAGAGTGTCTACGAGCAGTACTTC. Protein product: CASSPDPESVYEQYF.

In this sample, this clone turned up once. The rearrangement joins TRBV5-1 to TRBJ2-5; 10 nucleotides line up with TRBD1. Germline assignment: CDR1 SGHRS and CDR2 YFSETQ. J was trimmed by 2 bases and V by 0 bases; bases with no gene match: 4. The CDR3 sequence is 16 residues long. The CDR3 DNA sequence: TGCGCCAGCAGCTTGGTGGGGACAGGGGTTCAAGAGACCCAGTACTTC. As protein: CASSLVGTGVQETQYF.